These T cell receptor beta chains were read from a single sample in a study of T cell responses to AZD1222 COVID-19 vaccine. The assay was immunoSEQ multiplex PCR, and TCRdb's table has in-frame clones only and misses some. The sample holds 150,000 or so clones; 80% to 90% are singletons and the top ten take around 8%. Sequenced here: peripheral blood, sampled on day 0 of AZD1222 vaccination. These receptor sequences come from an adult in good health. Each CDR3 is given with its conserved first and last residue. Each record gives: V gene, CDR3 protein.

TRBV9,CASSVGGSDTQYF
TRBV19,CASSILPGQGAWGYTF
TRBV19,CASSIDYRFDGYTF
TRBV20-1,CSAKVLGEQYF
TRBV29-1,CSVVGGPQETQYF
TRBV6-5,CASRNPRDWGSPLHF
TRBV5-1,CASSYGLAGDEQFF
TRBV20-1,CSARGSNQPQHF
TRBV27,CASEGGPGGELFF
TRBV5-1,CASSPPGLTDDTQYF
TRBV16,CASSQLAAVDTIYF
TRBV2,CASSHGQGETQYF
TRBV2,CASSKGTMAQETQYF
TRBV5-4,CASSPRTGRSTDTQYF
TRBV28,CASSPWTVMNTEAFF
TRBV6-5,CASHPPLGEDSPLHF
TRBV24-1,CATSDSGAGSGNQPQHF
TRBV5-8,CASSLGYGTTYEQYF
TRBV5-1,CASSLGTGNEQFF
TRBV19,CASRATLPGYTF
TRBV4-1,CASSPLQRVDYGYTF
TRBV5-4,CASSFGVFDPEGYTF
TRBV19,CASSMVGAVYEQYF
TRBV28,CASSPTGGRRNTIYF
TRBV5-1,CASSLLGTGALTSYGYTF
TRBV5-1,CASSLQGTYNEQFF
TRBV19,CASSVDRGPNQPQHF
TRBV28,CASSLSFRHNQPQHF
TRBV6-5,CASRPDTRGTQYF
TRBV7-9,CASGGGDYGYTF
TRBV19,CASSPTLRGYEQYF
TRBV7-9,CASSTTGTYQPQHF
TRBV7-6,CASTPGGWLATNEKLFF
TRBV7-9,CASSVQGADNEQFF
TRBV30,CAWAGMTGELFF
TRBV5-1,CASSLGGTILQRDTQYF
TRBV6-6,CASSNPGQGPEAFF
TRBV2,CASSAAGHYTGELFF
TRBV12-3/TRBV12-4,CASRPTGGTEAFF
TRBV5-6,CASSPEAGGPWGEQYF
TRBV28,CASSLTPNTEAFF
TRBV6-6,CASVREGEQPQHF
TRBV27,CASSYRGSPTLHF
TRBV6-5,CASSREGISNYGYTF
TRBV2,CASSETYGQGNTIYF
TRBV24-1,CATSDTTGAGEKLFF
TRBV28,CASSRTQSYGYTF
TRBV6-5,CASRRQGSETQYF